This T cell receptor (beta chain) emerged from a study of beta chain features in type 1 diabetes. Study information: Cell yields, gender and age were similar in healthy donors and patients. Study-wide results and limits: Among patients with Type 1 diabetes, TCRB CDR3s were moderately but significantly shorter in every one of the four CD4+ subsets. For patients, the naive, central memory and Treg TCRB repertoires appeared more alike than for healthy donors.

The authors obtained over 95% purity in all sorted populations. This clone was counted only a few times. Its target is not known. Investigators reverse transcribed all isolated RNA, so they sequenced expressed TCRB transcripts. Here immunoSEQ multiplex PCR was the method, and the copy in TCRdb shows in-frame clones only, minus some. Counted here are roughly 180,000 clones, less than 10% occurring once; the ten biggest clones make up under 0.55%. Sequencing input: central memory CD4+ T cells from blood. The TCR was taken from a man younger than 30 with type 1 diabetes.

The CDR3 protein is CASSFGQGLYNEQFF. CDR3 DNA: TGCGCCAGCAGCTTTGGACAGGGGCTCTACAATGAGCAGTTCTTC. The V gene is TRBV5-1, the J gene TRBJ2-1, with TRBD1 matching over 9 bases. The V segment lost 2 bases and the J segment 3 bases; nucleotides outside the gene matches: 3. There are 15 residues in the CDR3. Germline lookup yields CDR1 SGHRS and CDR2 YFSETQ.